This T cell receptor (beta chain) came from a study of T-cell reconstitution after alpha-beta-depleted transplantation in children. V lost 5 bases and J lost 1; bases outside the gene matches: 6. The germline V gene has CDR1 SEHNR and CDR2 FQNEAQ (reference sequence). The CDR3 covers 15 residues. Unique molecular identifiers were incorporated when the TCRbeta library was constructed. MiXCR, run by TCRdb on the PCR reads, gives a single entry per CDR3 protein. The sample lists about 610,000 distinct CDR3 sequences, roughly a tenth occurring once. This clonotype came up many times. The sequence derives from a human donor who donated a stem cell graft to a child with acute myeloid leukemia. The genes are TRBV7-9 and TRBJ1-2; TRBD1 aligns across 8 bases. The starting material was PBMCs from the stem cell graft donor, obtained from the stem cell graft. CDR3 nucleotides: TGTGCCAGCAGCCCCTCGGGACAGGATAACTATGGCTACACCTTC. This sequence encodes CASSPSGQDNYGYTF. The complete variable domain, with remaining parts taken from reference TRBV7-9 and TRBJ1-2, reads DTGVSQNPRHKITKRGQNVTFRCDPISEHNRLYWYRQTLGQGPEFLTYFQNEAQLEKSRLLSDRFSAERPKGSFSTLEIQRTEQGDSAMYLCASSPSGQDNYGYTFGSGTRLTVV.